These T cell receptor beta chains were read from a single sample in a study of shared clonotypes between healthy human individuals. Sequencing was performed with immunoSEQ multiplex PCR; in TCRdb, only in-frame clones are kept and a portion is missing. The data hold roughly 2.5 million clones, with more than 90% observed a single time. Sequenced input: naive CD4+ T cells sorted from blood. The origin of the receptors is a man aged 18-30 years in good health. The CDR3 runs from the conserved cysteine through the conserved F or W. Each record gives: V gene, D gene, J gene, clone size, CDR3 protein, CDR3 DNA. D genes are given only for firm matches. Clone sizes are given selectively: once, few, many, or a class where the clone is expanded.

V: TRBV6-1
D: .
J: TRBJ2-7
size: .
CDR3: CASSEAAWVGLSSYEQYF
DNA: TGTGCCAGCAGTGAAGCGGCTTGGGTCGGGCTTTCTTCGTACGAGCAGTACTTC

V: TRBV19
D: .
J: TRBJ2-7
size: .
CDR3: CASSIGFSYEQYF
DNA: TGTGCCAGTAGTATAGGGTTCTCCTACGAGCAGTACTTC

V: TRBV30
D: .
J: TRBJ1-4
size: .
CDR3: CAWSVRALRLFF
DNA: TGTGCCTGGAGTGTACGTGCCCTAAGGCTGTTTTTT

V: TRBV5-1
D: .
J: TRBJ1-1
size: .
CDR3: CASSLGLNTEAFF
DNA: TGCGCCAGCAGCTTAGGCTTGAACACTGAAGCTTTCTTT

V: TRBV30
D: .
J: TRBJ1-2
size: .
CDR3: CAWSNSKDGYTF
DNA: TGTGCCTGGAGTAACAGTAAGGATGGCTACACCTTC

V: TRBV5-1
D: TRBD2
J: TRBJ2-3
size: once
CDR3: CASSLDSGRSDTQYF
DNA: TGCGCCAGCAGCCTCGATAGCGGGAGATCAGATACGCAGTATTTT

V: TRBV4-1
D: TRBD2
J: TRBJ2-5
size: .
CDR3: CASSQGGTSGGGPQYF
DNA: TGCGCCAGCAGCCAAGGCGGGACTAGCGGCGGGGGTCCCCAGTACTTC

V: TRBV5-8
D: .
J: TRBJ2-7
size: .
CDR3: CASKGRQSSYEQYF
DNA: TGTGCCAGCAAGGGACGGCAGAGCTCCTACGAGCAGTACTTC

V: TRBV6-5
D: .
J: TRBJ2-2
size: once
CDR3: CASSYWGGDTGELFF
DNA: TGTGCCAGCAGTTATTGGGGGGGCGATACCGGGGAGCTGTTTTTT

V: TRBV4-3
D: .
J: TRBJ1-6
size: .
CDR3: CASSQGPENFNSPLHF
DNA: TGCGCCAGCAGCCAAGGGCCGGAAAATTTCAATTCACCCCTCCACTTT

V: TRBV4-3
D: .
J: TRBJ1-5
size: .
CDR3: CASSQQSYSNQPQHF
DNA: TGCGCCAGCAGCCAACAGAGTTATAGCAATCAGCCCCAGCATTTT

V: TRBV6-5
D: .
J: TRBJ2-6
size: .
CDR3: CAARSGANVLTF
DNA: TGTGCCGCCAGATCTGGGGCCAACGTCCTGACTTTC

V: TRBV6-5
D: .
J: TRBJ1-2
size: .
CDR3: CASSYSIGAGYTF
DNA: TGTGCCAGCAGTTACTCGATTGGAGCCGGCTACACCTTC

V: TRBV9
D: TRBD2
J: TRBJ2-1
size: .
CDR3: CASYTSGAGDEQFF
DNA: TGTGCCAGCTACACTAGCGGGGCTGGGGATGAGCAGTTCTTC

V: TRBV7-8
D: .
J: TRBJ1-4
size: once
CDR3: CASSHDRFATNEKLFF
DNA: TGTGCCAGCAGCCACGACAGGTTTGCAACTAATGAAAAACTGTTTTTT

V: TRBV4-2
D: .
J: TRBJ2-4
size: .
CDR3: CASSQEPGGDIQYF
DNA: TGTGCCAGCAGCCAAGAACCCGGTGGCGACATTCAGTACTTC

V: TRBV10-1
D: .
J: TRBJ2-7
size: few
CDR3: CASSQGPSYEQYF
DNA: TGCGCCAGCAGTCAGGGTCCGAGCTACGAGCAGTACTTC

V: TRBV28
D: .
J: TRBJ1-1
size: .
CDR3: CASSGTDEAFF
DNA: TGTGCCAGCAGTGGGACGGACGAAGCTTTCTTT

V: TRBV9
D: TRBD1
J: TRBJ2-5
size: .
CDR3: CASSVIQGPQETQYF
DNA: TGTGCCAGCAGCGTCATACAGGGGCCCCAAGAGACCCAGTACTTC

V: TRBV10-3
D: .
J: TRBJ1-1
size: .
CDR3: CAISGTRSGTEAFF
DNA: TGTGCCATCAGTGGGACTCGGAGCGGCACTGAAGCTTTCTTT

V: TRBV28
D: .
J: TRBJ1-6
size: .
CDR3: CASSRGGNSPLHF
DNA: TGTGCCAGCAGTCGGGGTGGTAATTCACCCCTCCACTTT

V: TRBV7-2
D: .
J: TRBJ2-7
size: .
CDR3: CASSPRTDYEQYF
DNA: TGTGCCAGCAGCCCGAGGACAGACTACGAGCAGTACTTC

V: TRBV28
D: TRBD2
J: TRBJ2-3
size: .
CDR3: CASSLGLAGETQYF
DNA: TGTGCCAGCAGTTTGGGACTAGCGGGGGAAACGCAGTATTTT

V: TRBV29-1
D: .
J: TRBJ2-1
size: .
CDR3: CSVLAGAVYNEQFF
DNA: TGCAGCGTGCTCGCAGGGGCGGTCTACAATGAGCAGTTCTTC

V: TRBV25-1
D: TRBD2
J: TRBJ2-1
size: .
CDR3: CASSPPGGRGNEQFF
DNA: TGTGCCAGCAGCCCCCCGGGGGGGCGAGGAAATGAGCAGTTCTTC

V: TRBV5-1
D: TRBD1
J: TRBJ2-2
size: .
CDR3: CASSPPGQGAGELFF
DNA: TGCGCCAGCAGCCCTCCGGGACAGGGGGCCGGGGAGCTGTTTTTT

V: TRBV5-4
D: .
J: TRBJ1-1
size: .
CDR3: CASSPGPNTEAFF
DNA: TGTGCCAGCAGCCCGGGCCCGAACACTGAAGCTTTCTTT

V: TRBV4-2
D: .
J: TRBJ1-5
size: .
CDR3: CASSQEGANNQPQHF
DNA: TGTGCCAGCAGCCAAGAGGGGGCAAACAATCAGCCCCAGCATTTT

V: TRBV11-2
D: TRBD2
J: TRBJ2-3
size: .
CDR3: CASSLARGGGTDTQYF
DNA: TGTGCCAGCAGCTTAGCACGCGGGGGTGGGACAGATACGCAGTATTTT